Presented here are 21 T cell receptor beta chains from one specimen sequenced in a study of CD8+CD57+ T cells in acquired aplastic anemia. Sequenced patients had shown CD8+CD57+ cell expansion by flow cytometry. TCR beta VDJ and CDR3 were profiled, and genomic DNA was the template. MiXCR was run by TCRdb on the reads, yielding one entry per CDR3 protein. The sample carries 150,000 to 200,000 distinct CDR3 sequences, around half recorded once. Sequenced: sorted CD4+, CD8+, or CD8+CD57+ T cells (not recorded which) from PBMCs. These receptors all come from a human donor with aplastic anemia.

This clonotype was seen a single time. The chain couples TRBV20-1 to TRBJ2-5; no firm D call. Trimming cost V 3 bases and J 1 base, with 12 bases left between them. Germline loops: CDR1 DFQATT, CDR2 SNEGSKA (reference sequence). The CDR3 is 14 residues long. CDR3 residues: CSARGRAFQETQYF. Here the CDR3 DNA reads TGCAGTGCTAGGGGCAGAGCTTTCCAAGAGACCCAGTACTTC.

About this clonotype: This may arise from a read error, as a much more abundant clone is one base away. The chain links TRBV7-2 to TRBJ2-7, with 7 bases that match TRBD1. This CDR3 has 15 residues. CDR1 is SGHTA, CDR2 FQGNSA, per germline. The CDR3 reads CAGSRYRGHRYEQYF. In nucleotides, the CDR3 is TGTGCCGGCAGCCGTTACAGGGGTCATCGCTACGAGCAGTACTTC.

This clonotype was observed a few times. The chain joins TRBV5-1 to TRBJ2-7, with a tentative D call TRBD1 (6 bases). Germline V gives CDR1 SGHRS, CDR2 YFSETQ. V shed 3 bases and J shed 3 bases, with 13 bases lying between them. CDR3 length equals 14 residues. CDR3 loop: CASSSDRPLYEQYF. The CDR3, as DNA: TGCGCCAGCAGCTCCGACAGGCCTCTCTACGAGCAGTACTTC.

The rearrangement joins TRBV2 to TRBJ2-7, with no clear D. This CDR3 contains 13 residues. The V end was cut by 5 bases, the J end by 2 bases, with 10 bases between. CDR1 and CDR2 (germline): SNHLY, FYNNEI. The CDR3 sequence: CASSLSPAYEQYF. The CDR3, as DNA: TGTGCCAGCAGTCTATCCCCCGCCTACGAGCAGTACTTC.

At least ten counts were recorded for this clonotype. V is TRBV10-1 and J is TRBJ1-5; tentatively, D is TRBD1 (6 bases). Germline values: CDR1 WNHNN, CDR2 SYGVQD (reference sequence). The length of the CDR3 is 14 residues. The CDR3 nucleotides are TGCGCGGGGAGGGGGGAGAAAAGCAATCAGCCCCAGCATTTT. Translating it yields CAGRGEKSNQPQHF.

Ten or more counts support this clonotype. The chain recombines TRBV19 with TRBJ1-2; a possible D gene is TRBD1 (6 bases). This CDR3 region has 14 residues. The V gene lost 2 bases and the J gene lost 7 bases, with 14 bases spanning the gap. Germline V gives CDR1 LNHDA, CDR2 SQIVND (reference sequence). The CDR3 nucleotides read TGTGCCAGTAGTATAAGTCAGGGGATTATTGGCTACACCTTC. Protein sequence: CASSISQGIIGYTF.

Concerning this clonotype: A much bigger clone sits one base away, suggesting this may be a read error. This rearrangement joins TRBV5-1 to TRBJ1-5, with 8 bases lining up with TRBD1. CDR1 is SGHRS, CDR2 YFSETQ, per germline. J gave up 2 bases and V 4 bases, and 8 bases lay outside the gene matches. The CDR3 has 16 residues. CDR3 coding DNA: TGCGCCAGCAGCGCCACAGGGGGGTCGGGCAATCAGCCCCAGCATTTT. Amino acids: CASSATGGSGNQPQHF.

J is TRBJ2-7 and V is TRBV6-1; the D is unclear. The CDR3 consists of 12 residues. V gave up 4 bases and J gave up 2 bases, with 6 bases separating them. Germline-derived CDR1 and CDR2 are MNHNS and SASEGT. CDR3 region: CASSGYTYEQYF. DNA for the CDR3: TGTGCCAGCAGTGGATATACCTACGAGCAGTACTTC.

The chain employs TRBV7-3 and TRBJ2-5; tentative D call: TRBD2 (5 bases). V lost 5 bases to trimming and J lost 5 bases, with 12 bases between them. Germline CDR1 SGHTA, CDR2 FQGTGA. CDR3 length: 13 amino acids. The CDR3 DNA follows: TGTGCCAGCAGCCCCCCGGGCGGGGAGACCCAGTACTTC. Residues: CASSPPGGETQYF.

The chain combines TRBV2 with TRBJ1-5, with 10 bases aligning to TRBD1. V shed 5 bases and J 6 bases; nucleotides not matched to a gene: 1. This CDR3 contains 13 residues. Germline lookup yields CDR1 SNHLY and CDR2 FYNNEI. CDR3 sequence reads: CASSWTGGQPQHF. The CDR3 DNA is TGTGCCAGCAGTTGGACAGGGGGTCAGCCCCAGCATTTT.

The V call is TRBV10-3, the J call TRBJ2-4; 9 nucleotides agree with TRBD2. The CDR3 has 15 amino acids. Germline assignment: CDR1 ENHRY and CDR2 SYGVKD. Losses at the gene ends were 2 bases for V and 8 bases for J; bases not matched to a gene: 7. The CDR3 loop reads CAISEAGGRRDIQYF. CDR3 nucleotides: TGTGCCATCAGTGAGGCGGGGGGGCGGCGGGACATTCAGTACTTC.

CDR3 sequence (DNA): TGTGCCAGCAGACGTCAGCTAGCGACGGGGGGTTTTCAAGAGACCCAGTACTTC. Translating it yields CASRRQLATGGFQETQYF. V usage is TRBV2 and J usage is TRBJ2-5; 7 nucleotides agree with TRBD2. The V segment lost 6 bases and the J segment 2 bases; nucleotides outside the gene matches: 18. Germline CDR1 and CDR2: SNHLY and FYNNEI. The CDR3 is made up of 18 amino acids.

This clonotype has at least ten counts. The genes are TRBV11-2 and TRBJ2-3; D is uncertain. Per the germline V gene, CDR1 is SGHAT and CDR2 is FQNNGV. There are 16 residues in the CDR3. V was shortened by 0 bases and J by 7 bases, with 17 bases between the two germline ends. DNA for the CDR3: TGTGCCAGCAGCTTAGAAGACCAAGGAACCACCTATACGCAGTATTTT. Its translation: CASSLEDQGTTYTQYF. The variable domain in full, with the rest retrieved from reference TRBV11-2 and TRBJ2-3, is EAGVAQSPRYKIIEKRQSVAFWCNPISGHATLYWYQQILGQGPKLLIQFQNNGVVDDSQLPKDRFSAERLKGVDSTLKIQPAKLEDSAVYLCASSLEDQGTTYTQYFGPGTRLTVL.

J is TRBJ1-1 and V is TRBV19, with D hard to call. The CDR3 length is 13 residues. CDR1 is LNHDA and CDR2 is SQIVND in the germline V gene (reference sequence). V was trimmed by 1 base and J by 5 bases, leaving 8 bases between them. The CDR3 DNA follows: TGTGCCAGTAGTATAGCTATGGGAACTGAAGCTTTCTTT. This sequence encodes CASSIAMGTEAFF.

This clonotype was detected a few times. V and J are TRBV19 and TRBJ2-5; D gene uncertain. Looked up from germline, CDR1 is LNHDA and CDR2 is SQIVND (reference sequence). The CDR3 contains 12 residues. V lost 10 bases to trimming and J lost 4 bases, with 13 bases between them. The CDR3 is CATKELGETQYF. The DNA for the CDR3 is TGTGCCACAAAGGAGTTAGGAGAGACCCAGTACTTC.

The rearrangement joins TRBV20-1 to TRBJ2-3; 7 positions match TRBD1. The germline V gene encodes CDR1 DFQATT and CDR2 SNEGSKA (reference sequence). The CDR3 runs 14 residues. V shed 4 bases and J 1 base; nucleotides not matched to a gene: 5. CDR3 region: CSAKHGQGTDTQYF. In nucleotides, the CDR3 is TGCAGTGCTAAACACGGACAGGGCACAGATACGCAGTATTTT.

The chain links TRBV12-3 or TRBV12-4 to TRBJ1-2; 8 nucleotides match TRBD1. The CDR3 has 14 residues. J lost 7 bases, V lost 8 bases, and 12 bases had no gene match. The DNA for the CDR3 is TGTGCCAGCGGTCTAAAACAGGGGGAATCTGGCTACACCTTC. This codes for CASGLKQGESGYTF.

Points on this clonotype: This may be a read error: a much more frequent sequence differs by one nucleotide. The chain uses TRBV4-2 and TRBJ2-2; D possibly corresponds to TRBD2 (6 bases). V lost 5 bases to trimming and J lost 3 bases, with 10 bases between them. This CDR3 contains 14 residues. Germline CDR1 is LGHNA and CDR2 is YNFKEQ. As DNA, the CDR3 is TGTGCCAGCAGCGAGGGACTTCACACCGGGGAGCTGTTTTTT. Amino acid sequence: CASSEGLHTGELFF.

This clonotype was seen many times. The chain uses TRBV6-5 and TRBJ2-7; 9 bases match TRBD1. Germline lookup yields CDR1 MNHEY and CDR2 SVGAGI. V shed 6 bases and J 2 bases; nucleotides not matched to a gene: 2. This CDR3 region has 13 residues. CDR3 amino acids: CASRRTGAYEQYF. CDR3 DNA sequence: TGTGCCAGCAGGCGGACAGGGGCCTACGAGCAGTACTTC.

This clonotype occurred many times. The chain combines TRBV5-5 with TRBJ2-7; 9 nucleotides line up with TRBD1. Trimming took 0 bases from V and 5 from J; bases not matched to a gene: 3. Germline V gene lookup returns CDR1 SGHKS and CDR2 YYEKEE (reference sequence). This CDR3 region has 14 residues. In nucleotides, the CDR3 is TGTGCCAGCAGCTTGGGGACAGGGGCCCACGAGCAGTACTTC. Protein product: CASSLGTGAHEQYF.

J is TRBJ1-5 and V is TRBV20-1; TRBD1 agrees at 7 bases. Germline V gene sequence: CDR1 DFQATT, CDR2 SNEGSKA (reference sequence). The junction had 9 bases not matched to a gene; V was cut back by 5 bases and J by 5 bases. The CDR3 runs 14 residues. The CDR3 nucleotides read TGCAGTGCTCGACAGGGTACGTCGGATCAGCCCCAGCATTTT. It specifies CSARQGTSDQPQHF.